The T cell receptor (beta chain) under discussion was sequenced for a study of T-cell memory formation after mild COVID-19. Study summary: Clusters were largely donor specific.

A word on this clonotype: The antigen remains unidentified.

The study, taken as a whole, reports: Some responding clones appeared in pre-infection memory, suggesting cross-reactive memory joined. Day 15 to 85 contractors were CD4/CD8 balanced; later expanders leaned CD4+.

The authors produced TCR alpha and TCR beta cDNA libraries with sample barcodes and UMIs by 5'RACE using constant-segment primers. TCRdb reanalysed the 5' RACE reads using MiXCR and keeps one entry per CDR3 protein. Found here are about 470,000 distinct CDR3 sequences, 20% to 30% of them singletons; the top ten hold roughly an eighth. The clonotype originates from an adult woman who had mild COVID-19 (a few samples of this study predate the infection). Cell type and time point are not known. The sequenced material came from PBMCs or a T cell subset sorted from them (not recorded which).

The CDR3 reads CASSHLRGGAGETQYF. The CDR3 DNA reads as TGCGCCAGCAGCCACCTCCGCGGGGGGGCCGGTGAGACCCAGTACTTC. V usage is TRBV4-1 and J usage is TRBJ2-5, with 9 bases lining up with TRBD2. Per the germline V gene, CDR1 is MGHRA and CDR2 is YSYEKL. This CDR3 region has 16 residues. With V trimmed by 3 bases and J by 5 bases, 10 bases remained unmatched.